A single sample gave rise to the 21 T cell receptor beta chains below, sequenced in a study of shared clonotypes between healthy human individuals. Sequencing used immunoSEQ multiplex PCR; TCRdb keeps in-frame clones, though not all of them. The data show around 100,000 clones, about 70% seen once. Sequencing was carried out using memory CD8+ T cells sorted from blood. Subset described: CD45RO+ cells pooled with CCR7-negative TemRA cells. The receptors derive from a woman in her twenties or thirties in good health.

The chain couples TRBV2 to TRBJ1-1; D remains unclear. Trimming removed 5 bases from V and 2 bases from J, with 18 bases in between. Germline lookup yields CDR1 SNHLY and CDR2 FYNNEI. The CDR3 covers 16 residues. The CDR3 loop reads CASSREGGVLNTEAFF. CDR3 DNA sequence: TGTGCCAGCAGTAGGGAGGGAGGTGTTTTAAACACTGAAGCTTTCTTT.

The J gene is TRBJ1-1, the V gene TRBV7-9; TRBD1 might be the D (6 bases). Germline loops: CDR1 SEHNR, CDR2 FQNEAQ (reference sequence). This CDR3 is 13 amino acids long. V was trimmed by 5 bases and J by 7 bases, leaving 14 bases between them. The CDR3 is CASSPTGQVEAFF. The CDR3 DNA is TGTGCCAGCAGCCCCACAGGGCAGGTTGAAGCTTTCTTT.

At least ten counts were recorded for this clone. The chain is built from TRBV4-3 and TRBJ1-5; D ambiguous. CDR3 length equals 14 residues. V was clipped by 0 bases and J by 8 bases, with 11 bases between them. Germline CDR1 LGHNA, CDR2 YSLEER. The CDR3 spells CASSQDLGFEPQHF. The DNA of the CDR3 is TGCGCCAGCAGCCAAGATCTGGGTTTCGAGCCCCAGCATTTT.

The chain links TRBV2 to TRBJ2-7, with 10 bases fitting TRBD2. The CDR3 loop spans 19 amino acids. The J segment lost 0 bases and the V segment lost 4 bases, leaving 15 bases of the junction unmatched. Germline CDR1 and CDR2: SNHLY and FYNNEI. In DNA form, the CDR3 reads TGTGCCAGCAGTGCCCGGGACCCTGGGATAGCGGGAGGCTCCTACGAGCAGTACTTC. Its translation is CASSARDPGIAGGSYEQYF.

This rearrangement joins TRBV6-1 to TRBJ2-3, with TRBD1 matching over 10 bases. The CDR3 covers 15 residues. After removal of 3 bases from V and 3 bases from J, the junction contained 3 bases not matched to a gene. Germline V lookup: CDR1 MNHNS, CDR2 SASEGT. CDR3: CASSEGTGETDTQYF. In DNA, the CDR3 is TGTGCCAGCAGTGAGGGGACAGGGGAGACAGATACGCAGTATTTT.

CDR3 nucleotides: TGTGCCAGCAGCGTAGCACAGGGGTTTTCCTACGAGCAGTACTTC. Translating gives CASSVAQGFSYEQYF. The chain combines TRBV9 with TRBJ2-7, with TRBD1 matching over 7 bases. Germline V CDR1 and CDR2: SGDLS, YYNGEE. CDR3 length: 15 amino acids. The J segment lost 1 base and the V segment lost 0 bases, leaving 4 bases of the junction unmatched. The full variable domain, rest sourced from reference TRBV9 and TRBJ2-7, is DSGVTQTPKHLITATGQRVTLRCSPRSGDLSVYWYQQSLDQGLQFLIQYYNGEERAKGNILERFSAQQFPDLHSELNLSSLELGDSALYFCASSVAQGFSYEQYFGPGTRLTVT.

The chain couples TRBV7-1 to TRBJ2-7; 7 positions agree with TRBD1. TRBV7-1 is noted as an ORF with a role that remains uncertain. This CDR3 has 15 residues. Trimming at V came to 5 bases and at J to 0 bases, leaving 7 bases not matched to a gene. CDR3 loop: CASSLGTVSSYEQYF. CDR3 nucleotides: TGTGCCAGCAGCCTTGGGACAGTCTCCTCCTACGAGCAGTACTTC.

V gene TRBV6-6 combines with J gene TRBJ2-1; the match to TRBD2 covers 8 bases. Trimming cost V 6 bases and J 6 bases; bases outside gene matches: 10. Germline CDR1 MNHNY, CDR2 SVGAGI (reference sequence). This CDR3 region has 15 residues. The CDR3 DNA is TGTGCCAGCAGCCCTTTTCGGGAGGGCCCCAATGAGCAGTTCTTC. This encodes CASSPFREGPNEQFF.

This chain joins TRBV6-5 and TRBJ2-7; TRBD2 matches 10 bases. The CDR3 spans 13 residues. Germline V gives CDR1 MNHEY, CDR2 SVGAGI. The junction had 1 base not matched to a gene; V was cut back by 1 base and J by 7 bases. Written as DNA, the CDR3 is TGTGCCAGCAGTTACTTTAGCGGGAGGGAGCAGTACTTC. Protein sequence: CASSYFSGREQYF.

V gene TRBV2 combines with J gene TRBJ2-7, with a possible D match to TRBD2 (6 bases). The CDR3 is made up of 14 amino acids. In germline, CDR1 is SNHLY, CDR2 FYNNEI. V lost 3 bases to trimming and J lost 5 bases, with 14 bases between them. This CDR3 reads CASSETGSLDEQYF. The CDR3 DNA is TGTGCCAGCAGTGAGACCGGGAGTTTGGACGAGCAGTACTTC.

The V gene is TRBV6-4, the J gene TRBJ1-1, with 7 bases matching TRBD1. V lost 2 bases to trimming and J lost 3 bases; unmatched junction nucleotides: 9. Germline lookup yields CDR1 MRHNA and CDR2 SNTAGT. CDR3 length: 16 residues. CDR3 in amino acids: CASSDGRGEMDTEAFF. Here the CDR3 DNA reads TGTGCCAGCAGTGACGGCAGGGGGGAGATGGACACTGAAGCTTTCTTT.

The chain carries TRBV10-3 and TRBJ1-5; 8 positions match TRBD1. V gave up 2 bases and J gave up 1 base; unmatched junction bases: 4. This CDR3 comprises 16 residues. CDR1 is ENHRY, CDR2 SYGVKD, per germline. CDR3 amino acids: CAISEPGQGSNQPQHF. The CDR3 DNA is TGTGCCATCAGTGAGCCCGGACAGGGCAGCAATCAGCCCCAGCATTTT.

Remarks on this clone: The junction departs from germline at one end; a sequencing error may be responsible. The V gene is TRBV19, the J gene TRBJ2-4; TRBD1 is a possible D gene (6 bases). This CDR3 contains 11 residues. Germline loops: CDR1 LNHDA, CDR2 SQIVND (reference sequence). The CDR3 is CASSMGQGTNF. Written as DNA, the CDR3 is TGTGCCAGTAGTATGGGGCAGGGGACGAACTTC.

The CDR3 here is CASSPPMYGSSYNEQFF. The CDR3 DNA reads as TGCGCCAGCAGCCCCCCTATGTACGGAAGCTCCTACAATGAGCAGTTCTTC. V is TRBV4-1 and J is TRBJ2-1; D unresolved. V lost 4 bases, J lost 0 bases, and 16 bases lay in between. Germline V CDR1 and CDR2: MGHRA, YSYEKL. The CDR3 length is 17 residues.

CDR3 nucleotide sequence: TGTGCGAGCCGGAACGGATCTAACTATGGCTACACCTTC. It is translated as CASRNGSNYGYTF. J is TRBJ1-2 and V is TRBV6-4; D gene ambiguous. The CDR3 is 13 amino acids. Germline CDR1 is MRHNA and CDR2 is SNTAGT.

There are a few counts of this clone. The chain links TRBV4-1 to TRBJ2-1; no reliable D call. The CDR3 totals 15 residues. Trimming took 1 base from V and 4 from J, leaving 11 bases between them. Germline V gene sequence: CDR1 MGHRA, CDR2 YSYEKL. The CDR3 region is CASSQGAPLYNEQFF. DNA of the CDR3: TGCGCCAGCAGCCAAGGCGCCCCTTTGTACAATGAGCAGTTCTTC.

J is TRBJ2-7 and V is TRBV27, with D possibly TRBD1 on 5 matching bases. V was trimmed by 4 bases and J by 2 bases, leaving 12 bases between them. The CDR3 extends over 14 amino acids. Germline CDR1 is MNHEY and CDR2 is SMNVEV (reference sequence). The CDR3 coding sequence is TGTGCCAGCAGTTGGGGCCTTGGCACCTACGAGCAGTACTTC. Translated: CASSWGLGTYEQYF.

The chain joins TRBV7-9 to TRBJ2-7, with D possibly TRBD1 on 5 matching bases. The ends were cut back, 0 bases at V and 7 bases at J, with 22 bases in the middle. CDR3 length: 17 amino acids. Germline CDR1 SEHNR, CDR2 FQNEAQ (reference sequence). The CDR3, as DNA: TGTGCCAGCAGCTTAGCGGCGGTGGCAGGGTATGTGGGGGAGCAGTACTTC. Protein sequence: CASSLAAVAGYVGEQYF.

This sequence joins TRBV5-1 and TRBJ2-1; TRBD2 matches 9 bases. This CDR3 has 15 residues. Germline V gene sequence: CDR1 SGHRS, CDR2 YFSETQ. V trimming: 1 base; J trimming: 3 bases; junction bases outside the gene matches: 2. The CDR3 reads CASSLNSGSYNEQFF. CDR3 nucleotides: TGCGCCAGCAGCTTGAATAGCGGGAGCTACAATGAGCAGTTCTTC.

This chain connects TRBV19 to TRBJ2-5; tentative D call: TRBD2 (5 bases). The V and J ends lost 6 bases and 9 bases respectively, with 26 bases between them. The CDR3 runs 16 residues. Germline values: CDR1 LNHDA, CDR2 SQIVND (reference sequence). The DNA of the CDR3 is TGTGCCAGTAGCCCCTTATGGCGGTTCCCACGAGGGCCCCAGTACTTC. Translated: CASSPLWRFPRGPQYF.

This clone was seen many times. This sequence joins TRBV2 and TRBJ2-2; TRBD2 matches 14 bases. Trimming at V came to 4 bases and at J to 7 bases, leaving 2 bases not matched to a gene. Germline V gene data show CDR1 as SNHLY and CDR2 as FYNNEI. CDR3 length: 15 amino acids. CDR3 sequence (DNA): TGTGCCAGCAGTGGGACTAGCGGGAGGATCGGGGAGCTGTTTTTT. It encodes CASSGTSGRIGELFF. The entire variable domain, with the rest obtained from reference TRBV2 and TRBJ2-2, is as follows: EPEVTQTPSHQVTQMGQEVILRCVPISNHLYFYWYRQILGQKVEFLVSFYNNEISEKSEIFDDQFSVERPDGSNFTLKIRSTKLEDSAMYFCASSGTSGRIGELFFGEGSRLTVL.